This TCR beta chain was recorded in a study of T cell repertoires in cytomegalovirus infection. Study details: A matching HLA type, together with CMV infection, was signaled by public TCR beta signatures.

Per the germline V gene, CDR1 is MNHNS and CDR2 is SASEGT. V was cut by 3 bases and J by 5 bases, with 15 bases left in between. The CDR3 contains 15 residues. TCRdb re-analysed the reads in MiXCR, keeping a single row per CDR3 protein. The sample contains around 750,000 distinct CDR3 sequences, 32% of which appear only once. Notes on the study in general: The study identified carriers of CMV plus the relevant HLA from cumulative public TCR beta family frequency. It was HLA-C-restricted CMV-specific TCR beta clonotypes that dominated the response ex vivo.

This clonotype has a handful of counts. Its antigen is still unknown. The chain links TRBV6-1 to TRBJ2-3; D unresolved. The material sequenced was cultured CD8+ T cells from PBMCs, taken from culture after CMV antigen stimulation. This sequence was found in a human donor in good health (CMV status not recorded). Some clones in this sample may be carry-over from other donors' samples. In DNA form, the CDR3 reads TGTGCCAGCAGTGATTTTTTAAGCTCCTTAGATACGCAGTATTTT. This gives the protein CASSDFLSSLDTQYF.